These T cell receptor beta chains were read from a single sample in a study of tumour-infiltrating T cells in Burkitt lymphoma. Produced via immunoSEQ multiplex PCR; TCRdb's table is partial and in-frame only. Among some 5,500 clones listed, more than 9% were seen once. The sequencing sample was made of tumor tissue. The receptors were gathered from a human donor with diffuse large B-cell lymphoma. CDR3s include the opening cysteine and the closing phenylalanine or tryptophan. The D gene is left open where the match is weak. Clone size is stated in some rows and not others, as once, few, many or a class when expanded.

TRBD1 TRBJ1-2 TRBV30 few CALAGQGVGYTF TGTGCCTTGGCGGGACAGGGGGTTGGCTACACCTTC
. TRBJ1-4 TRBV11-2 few CASSLGLGGEKLFF TGTGCCAGCAGCTTAGGATTAGGAGGGGAAAAACTGTTTTTT
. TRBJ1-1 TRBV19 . CASSIHRAARNTEAFF TGTGCCAGTAGTATCCATCGGGCGGCGAGGAACACTGAAGCTTTCTTT
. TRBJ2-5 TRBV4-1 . CASSQPRDSQETQYF TGCGCCAGCAGCCAACCCCGGGACTCCCAAGAGACCCAGTACTTC
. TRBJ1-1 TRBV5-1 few CASSLVRQDMNTEAFF TGCGCCAGCAGCTTGGTCAGACAAGATATGAACACTGAAGCTTTCTTT
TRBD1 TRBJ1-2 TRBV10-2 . CASGGQGNYGYTF TGCGCCAGCGGGGGACAGGGGAACTATGGCTACACCTTC
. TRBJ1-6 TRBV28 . CASSFGNSPLHF TGTGCCAGCAGTTTTGGTAATTCACCCCTCCACTTT
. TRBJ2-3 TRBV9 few CASSATVFLTDTQYF TGTGCCAGCAGCGCGACAGTATTCCTCACAGATACGCAGTATTTT
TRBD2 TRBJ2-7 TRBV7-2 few CASSPAGTTFQEQYF TGTGCCAGCAGCCCGGCCGGGACTACCTTTCAAGAGCAGTACTTC
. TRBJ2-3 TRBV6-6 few CASSSERTVRVDTQYF TGTGCCAGCAGTTCCGAAAGGACCGTAAGGGTAGATACGCAGTATTTT
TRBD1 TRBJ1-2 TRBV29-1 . CSVVRTGGYGYTF TGCAGCGTTGTAAGGACAGGGGGCTATGGCTACACCTTC
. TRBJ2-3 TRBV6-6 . CASSYNGGDTQYF TGTGCCAGCAGTTATAACGGAGGTGATACGCAGTATTTT
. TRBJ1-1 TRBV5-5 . CASSLAVRTEAFF TGTGCCAGCAGCTTGGCCGTGAGGACTGAAGCTTTCTTT
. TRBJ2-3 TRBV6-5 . CASSYSRGADTQYF TGTGCCAGCAGTTACTCAAGGGGGGCGGATACGCAGTATTTT
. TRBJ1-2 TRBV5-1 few CASSLGRLGYTF TGCGCCAGCAGCTTGGGACGGCTAGGCTACACCTTC
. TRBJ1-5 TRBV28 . CASSLGQPQHF TGTGCCAGCAGTTTGGGTCAGCCCCAGCATTTT
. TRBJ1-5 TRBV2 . CASTQGGGQPQHF TGTGCCAGCACGCAGGGAGGGGGTCAGCCCCAGCATTTT
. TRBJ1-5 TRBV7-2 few CASSSTGGGPQHF TGTGCCAGCAGCTCCACGGGCGGGGGGCCCCAGCATTTT
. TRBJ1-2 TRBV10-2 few CASSDKGVNYGYTF TGCGCCAGCAGTGACAAGGGGGTTAACTATGGCTACACCTTC
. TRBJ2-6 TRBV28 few CASSPTDSGANVLTF TGTGCCAGCAGCCCGACAGACTCTGGGGCCAACGTCCTGACTTTC
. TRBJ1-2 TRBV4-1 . CASSQDFQSIGGPFYGYTF TGCGCCAGCAGCCAAGATTTTCAGTCGATCGGGGGCCCCTTCTATGGCTACACCTTC
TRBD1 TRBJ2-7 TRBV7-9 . CASSSLVGQGVYEQYF TGTGCCAGCAGCTCACTTGTGGGACAGGGAGTCTACGAGCAGTACTTC
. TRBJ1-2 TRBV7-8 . CASSLDLGGAMGGYTF TGTGCCAGCAGCTTAGATTTGGGGGGCGCGATGGGTGGCTACACCTTC
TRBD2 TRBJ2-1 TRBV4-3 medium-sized CASSQESREGSEQFF TGCGCCAGCAGCCAAGAAAGCAGGGAGGGAAGTGAGCAGTTCTTC
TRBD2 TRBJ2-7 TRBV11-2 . CASSPGGYEQYF TGTGCCAGCAGCCCGGGGGGCTACGAGCAGTACTTC
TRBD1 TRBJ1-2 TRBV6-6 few CASSLGQGFGYTF TGTGCCAGCAGCCTAGGACAGGGGTTTGGCTACACCTTC
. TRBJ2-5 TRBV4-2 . CASSQDPGVETQYF TGTGCCAGCAGCCAAGACCCGGGGGTGGAGACCCAGTACTTC
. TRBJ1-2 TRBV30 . CAWSVGGTYGYTF TGTGCCTGGAGTGTAGGGGGGACCTATGGCTACACCTTC
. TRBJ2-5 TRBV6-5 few CASSYSGQKGETQYF TGTGCCAGCAGTTACTCAGGCCAAAAGGGGGAGACCCAGTACTTC
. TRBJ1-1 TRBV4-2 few CASSQDISEGRNTEAFF TGTGCCAGCAGCCAGGATATAAGCGAGGGAAGGAACACTGAAGCTTTCTTT
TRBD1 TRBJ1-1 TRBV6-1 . CASSGPTGIPTEAFF TGTGCCAGCAGTGGACCGACAGGGATTCCCACTGAAGCTTTCTTT
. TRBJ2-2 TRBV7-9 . CASSSRLVTGELFF TGTGCCAGCAGCTCTCGACTCGTCACCGGGGAGCTGTTTTTT
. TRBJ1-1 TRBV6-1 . CASARAATEAFF TGTGCCAGCGCCAGGGCGGCCACTGAAGCTTTCTTT
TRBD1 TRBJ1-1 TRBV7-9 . CASSFTGGWTEAFF TGTGCCAGCAGCTTTACAGGGGGATGGACTGAAGCTTTCTTT
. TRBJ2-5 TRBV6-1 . CASSEAGWGLLGQGTQYF TGTGCCAGCAGTGAAGCGGGATGGGGTCTCCTGGGGCAAGGGACCCAGTACTTC